The source of this TCR beta chain is a study of CD8+CD57+ T cells in acquired aplastic anemia (dated by TCRdb to 2016 to 2019). As for the study more broadly: DNA extracted from sorted CD4+ and CD8+ cells had a mean of roughly 3.3 ug, with a range of roughly 0.17 to 30 ug. CD8+CD57+ expansion was defined as a frequency above the mean frequency observed in healthy subjects. Broad study findings and their caveats: Patients and healthy controls showed no significant difference in CD8+ Simpson's diversity (P=0.060). Twenty-nine CD8+ CDR3 sequences were found in both patients and controls but appeared to be highly expressed in patients and within the immunodominant clones of the patients.

CDR1 SNHLY and CDR2 FYNNEI were looked up in the germline V gene. At the junction V is shortened by 3 bases and J by 0 bases, with 6 bases in between. The CDR3 numbers 14 residues from cysteine through phenylalanine. Here the CDR3 DNA is all that survives: 42 bases in frame from base 1. Flow cytometry had shown CD8+CD57+ cell expansion in the patients selected for sequencing. Every patient had severe acquired aplastic anemia, diagnosed using the International Study of Aplastic Anemia and Agranulocytosis and Camitta criteria. No therapy had been received by the patients at the time of blood sampling. The study deep-sequenced TCR repertoires of sorted CD4+ and CD8+ blood T cells from severe aplastic anemia patients and healthy subjects. In the USA, patient enrollment took place under clinicaltrials.gov protocols 00001620, 01623167, 00001397, 00071045, 00081523 and 00961064. Ficoll-Paque density gradient centrifugation was used to isolate peripheral blood mononuclear cells. Before DNA extraction, CD4+ and CD8+ T cells were sorted with FACS or magnetic beads.

TCR beta VDJ combination and CDR3 sequence profiling used genomic DNA as the template. An Illumina HiSeq 2000 was the platform used for TCR repertoire sequencing. The study's own analysis went as follows. Repertoire assessment relied on Simpson's diversity index, CDR3 size and DJ length profiles, and TRBV/TRBJ rearrangement plots. Whichever DNA sequence was most abundant in the deep sequencing data was defined as the immunodominant clone. CDR3 amino acid sequences were checked for sharing between subjects and were compared against published repertoires and the VDJdb database. The public reads were reprocessed in TCRdb via fastp at Q25 and MiXCR, keeping in-frame beta chains. CDR3 protein duplicates are merged, each entry listing the most common genes and DNA. TCRdb assigned the V and J calls; the authors' analysis was not used. A total of roughly 290,000 distinct CDR3 sequences appear in this sample, approximately 60% of them only once. In total, the top ten clones hold roughly 1.2% of the sample.

Concerning this clonotype itself: No cognate antigen has been identified for it. There are no base qualities to consult, and no much larger clone falls within one base.

This sequence uses TRBV2 and TRBJ1-5, with no confident D gene call. The TCR originated in a human donor with aplastic anemia. Sequenced material: sorted CD4+, CD8+, or CD8+CD57+ T cells (not recorded which) from PBMCs. The bases are TGTGCCAGCAGTGAGTTCAATAGCAATCAGCCCCAGCATTTT. This codes for CASSEFNSNQPQHF.